This TCR beta chain was recovered during a study of OX40 agonist ivuxolimab in advanced cancers. Regarding the study as a whole: Researchers did not establish what antigens the expanded peripheral T cells target. Dose levels from 0.1 to 3.0 mg/kg saw CD4+ and CD8+ blood T cells expand clonally by week 6.

Clones were sequenced by immunoSEQ multiplex PCR, and TCRdb holds only the in-frame ones, with some missing. Altogether 36,000 or so clones are present, about 85% being singletons, with the ten largest covering 4%. A note on this clone: Its antigen is undetermined.

The CDR3 covers 15 residues. V was shortened by 0 bases and J by 8 bases, with 14 bases between the two germline ends. CDR1 and CDR2 (germline): SEHNR, FQNEAQ (reference sequence). This chain uses TRBV7-9 with TRBJ1-5; possible D gene TRBD1, 5 bases. The receptor was isolated from an adult with an advanced solid tumor such as melanoma, head and neck, liver or kidney cancer. Sequenced here: CD4+ or CD8+ T cells sorted from blood, sampled in a trial of the OX40 agonist ivuxolimab. DNA of the CDR3: TGTGCCAGCAGCTTAGCGAGTTGGGGGGGAGAGCCCCAGCATTTT. It is translated as CASSLASWGGEPQHF.